The 14 T cell receptor beta chains listed next were all sequenced from one sample in a study of blood T cell repertoires in COVID-19. Sequencing was performed with immunoSEQ multiplex PCR; in TCRdb, only in-frame clones are kept and a portion is missing. The profile shows tens of thousands of clones, 80% to 90% of them singletons. The sequenced sample consisted of peripheral blood. These receptors were collected from a woman of 80 years or more with acute or convalescent COVID-19.

This sequence joins TRBV9 and TRBJ1-4; no clear D gene. V shed 7 bases and J shed 7 bases, with 11 bases lying between them. The CDR3 is made up of 12 amino acids. Germline loops: CDR1 SGDLS, CDR2 YYNGEE. The CDR3 protein is CASSRGGEKLFF. In nucleotides, the CDR3 is TGTGCCAGCTCCCGGGGAGGTGAAAAACTGTTTTTT.

This chain uses TRBV15 with TRBJ2-1; 11 bases line up with TRBD2. V lost 0 bases, J lost 0 bases, and 10 bases stayed unmatched. Per germline, CDR1 LNHNV and CDR2 YYDKDF (reference sequence). The CDR3 runs to 20 residues. CDR3 in amino acids: CATSRDGVAGGRSSYNEQFF. The CDR3 coding sequence is TGTGCCACCAGCAGAGATGGGGTAGCGGGAGGGCGTAGCTCCTACAATGAGCAGTTCTTC. Full variable domain (outside the CDR3, taken from reference TRBV15 and TRBJ2-1): DAMVIQNPRYQVTQFGKPVTLSCSQTLNHNVMYWYQQKSSQAPKLLFHYYDKDFNNEADTPDNFQSRRPNTSFCFLDIRSPGLGDTAMYLCATSRDGVAGGRSSYNEQFFGPGTRLTVL.

J is TRBJ2-1 and V is TRBV29-1; the match to TRBD2 covers 7 bases. V lost 3 bases and J lost 0; bases outside the gene matches: 2. There are 14 residues in the CDR3. From germline, CDR1 is SQVTM and CDR2 ANQGSEA. In DNA form, the CDR3 reads TGCAGCGTTGAGCGGGAGAGCTCCTACAATGAGCAGTTCTTC. It is translated as CSVERESSYNEQFF.

The V gene is TRBV5-6, the J gene TRBJ1-5; D gene uncertain. Germline lookup yields CDR1 SGHDT and CDR2 YYEEEE. The V and J ends lost 5 bases and 1 base respectively, with 10 bases between them. The CDR3 runs 14 residues. The CDR3 DNA sequence: TGTGCCAGCAGTCTGGAGGGAAGCAATCAGCCCCAGCATTTT. It codes for CASSLEGSNQPQHF.

In DNA form, the CDR3 reads TGTGCCAGCAGCTTAGGCCAGGGGGCGAACACCGGGGAGCTGTTTTTT. Protein: CASSLGQGANTGELFF. The chain carries TRBV5-4 and TRBJ2-2; 7 nucleotides match TRBD1. Germline V lookup: CDR1 SGHNT, CDR2 YYREEE (reference sequence). The CDR3 runs to 16 residues. With V trimmed by 2 bases and J by 0 bases, 4 bases remained unmatched.

The chain links TRBV5-4 to TRBJ2-1, with 7 bases that match TRBD2. The length of the CDR3 is 15 residues. Looked up from germline, CDR1 is SGHNT and CDR2 is YYREEE (reference sequence). Germline trimming cut 1 base from V and 7 bases from J; bases unmatched to any gene: 8. CDR3 region: CASSLTGGLRNEQFF. DNA of the CDR3: TGTGCCAGCAGCTTGACGGGGGGACTGCGTAATGAGCAGTTCTTC.

The V and J genes are TRBV7-8 and TRBJ2-2; TRBD2 aligns across 10 bases. Germline V gives CDR1 SGHVS, CDR2 FQNEAQ. The CDR3 is 15 amino acids. V dropped 5 bases and J dropped 7; count of bases not matched to a gene: 7. The CDR3 region is CASSQLAGEGGELFF. CDR3 nucleotide sequence: TGTGCCAGCAGCCAGCTAGCGGGGGAGGGCGGGGAGCTGTTTTTT.

DNA for the CDR3: TGTGCCAGCAGCCCCAGGGGGCTAGCTGGAAACACCATATATTTT. This sequence encodes CASSPRGLAGNTIYF. The chain recombines TRBV3-1 (or the pseudogene TRBV3-2) with TRBJ1-3, with 8 bases aligning to TRBD1. The CDR3 sequence is 15 residues long. CDR1 and CDR2 from the germline V gene are LGHDT and YNNKEL (reference sequence). Trimming took 4 bases from V and 2 from J; bases not matched to a gene: 4.

CDR3: CASSQDRGRETQYF. The CDR3 DNA sequence: TGTGCCAGTAGTCAGGACAGGGGGCGAGAGACCCAGTACTTC. The rearrangement uses TRBV19 and TRBJ2-5, with 11 positions matching TRBD1. Per the germline V gene, CDR1 is LNHDA and CDR2 is SQIVND (reference sequence). V shed 5 bases, J shed 4 bases, and the junction held 3 bases outside the gene matches. This CDR3 is 14 amino acids long.

The rearrangement links TRBV6-5 to TRBJ1-5; tentative D call: TRBD1 (6 bases). Germline V gene sequence: CDR1 MNHEY, CDR2 SVGAGI. There are 13 residues in the CDR3. V lost 9 bases and J 0 bases, leaving 9 bases between the germline ends. The CDR3 nucleotides read TGTGCCAGTACAGGGAATAGCAATCAGCCCCAGCATTTT. Translation gives CASTGNSNQPQHF.

V is TRBV12-5 and J is TRBJ2-2, with D tentatively TRBD2 (5 bases). This CDR3 has 14 amino acids. The ends were cut back, 6 bases at V and 4 bases at J, with 12 bases in the middle. Germline lookup yields CDR1 LGHNT and CDR2 FRNRAP. The CDR3 DNA is TGTGCTAGTGGCGACTACCAGCGCACCGGGGAGCTGTTTTTT. This encodes CASGDYQRTGELFF. The whole variable domain, filled in from reference TRBV12-5 and TRBJ2-2, reads DARVTQTPRHKVTEMGQEVTMRCQPILGHNTVFWYRQTMMQGLELLAYFRNRAPLDDSGMPKDRFSAEMPDATLATLKIQPSEPRDSAVYFCASGDYQRTGELFFGEGSRLTVL.

The chain couples TRBV5-4 to TRBJ2-2; TRBD2 matches at 7 bases. Germline-derived CDR1 and CDR2 are SGHNT and YYREEE (reference sequence). The CDR3 extends over 14 amino acids. Trimming took 2 bases from V and 7 from J; bases not matched to a gene: 5. The DNA of the CDR3 is TGTGCCAGCAGCTTAACTAGCGCTCGCGGGGAGCTGTTTTTT. This gives the protein CASSLTSARGELFF.

The rearrangement links TRBV6-5 to TRBJ2-5, with 7 bases fitting TRBD1. V gave up 5 bases and J gave up 7 bases; unmatched junction bases: 7. Per germline, CDR1 MNHEY and CDR2 SVGAGI. This CDR3 region has 13 residues. This chain's CDR3 is CASSLGQASTQYF. CDR3 nucleotide sequence: TGTGCCAGCAGTCTAGGACAGGCCTCGACCCAGTACTTC.

The chain joins TRBV5-6 to TRBJ1-2, with D uncertain. V was trimmed by 4 bases and J by 1 base, leaving 14 bases between them. Germline assignment: CDR1 SGHDT and CDR2 YYEEEE. The CDR3 is 15 residues long. CDR3 protein: CASSPSRGINYGYTF. CDR3 nucleotides: TGTGCCAGCAGCCCGAGCCGAGGGATTAACTATGGCTACACCTTC.